The sequence of this TCR beta chain was determined in a study of cytomegalovirus exposure and HLA in healthy donors (dated by TCRdb to 2016 to 2017). The study in broad terms: An earlier analysis of roughly 500 of the donors reported about 290 Gb of sequence data and 100 million to 130 million unique TCR beta sequences from about 200 million T cells. Around 320 gigabases of sequencing data and around 87 million unique TCR sequences were included in an early release covering about 700 HLA-typed donors. Among the roughly 400 genotyped donors, around 81% belonged to the genetic ancestry cluster associated with self-reported Caucasian donors. The aim of the study was to test whether cataloging public T cell receptors could identify signatures of past pathogen exposure. The T cell repertoires of several hundred subjects were profiled by immunosequencing and related to cytomegalovirus serostatus. Besides the first cohort of roughly 700 subjects, a separate validation cohort made up of roughly 120 different subjects was used. High-throughput TCR immunosequencing, statistical association of individual TCRs with disease status, and machine learning were combined to predict cytomegalovirus infection status. In a later analysis, previously published TCR beta repertoires from several hundred donors were re-analyzed and high-resolution HLA genotyping was added so that TCR occurrence patterns could be studied. Rather than using new phenotypic data, the later analysis identified candidate immune exposures from TCR beta sequences and from how often those sequences occurred across donors. An earlier analysis of 500 to 750 of the donors applied high-throughput TCR beta sequencing to assess whether each TCR beta V gene segment acted as functional or pseudogenic. Donor age, sex, ethnicity and CMV serostatus were compiled alongside the repertoire data. Genome-wide SNP genotypes for about 55% of the 666 donors were used in a later genetic analysis, which treated that subset as a discovery cohort. Every repertoire in the discovery cohort had been generated on one and the same sequencing platform. HLA typing included class I and class II loci at four-digit resolution. Typing coverage varied by locus: roughly 629-640 donors for A, B, C, DRB1 and DQB1; under 550 for DQA1; about 570 for DPA1; more than 450 for DPB1. About five DR-DQ haplotypes were treated as single units for association and clustering because of strong linkage in the cohort. Across some 400 genotyped donors of the cohort, an average of about 240,000 unique TCR beta nucleotide sequences per donor were sequenced, and 15% to 20% of those sequences were non-productive. What the authors observed across the whole study: Cytomegalovirus status was reported to be diagnosed by the classifier with high specificity and sensitivity in both the original and validation cohorts. The study listed 150 to 200 TCR beta chains as associated with cytomegalovirus. A later analysis associated 16,951 TCR beta sequences with specific HLA alleles at a false discovery rate of 0.05. A few of the identified cytomegalovirus-associated TCR beta chains were confirmed in vitro to be specific for cytomegalovirus antigens. When HLA alleles, especially DR and DQ, strongly co-occurred, attributing TCR associations to individual alleles was difficult. An association between a missense DCLRE1C variant and V-gene and J-gene trimming of TCR beta chains was found in a later genetic analysis and replicated in an independent cohort. For the cohort, immune exposure information was limited to CMV serostatus. Only TCR beta chains were sequenced in this cohort, and the absence of alpha or paired-chain data limited detectable features. Linkage disequilibrium might explain the correlated functional status among segregating V segments, but an unknown experimental factor could not be ruled out. Some IMGT-functional V segments, including TRBV6-2 and TRBV6-3, could not be told apart with the 87-base-pair reads, so those segments were excluded. Compared with equally common non-associated chains, HLA-associated TCR beta chains in a later analysis were more clonally expanded and had lower generation probabilities. According to the authors, the approach could potentially be generalized to other disease states and immunological phenotypes. In a later genetic analysis, fewer N-insertions in productive TCRs were reported among donors in an Asian-associated ancestry cluster than the approximately 630-donor mean. HLA typing was unavailable for some donors at each locus, so association tests used only the typed subset. In a later analysis, most CMV-associated TCR beta chains were found to appear HLA-restricted, with HLA associations seemingly driven largely by CMV exposure. Most TCR sequences were seen in very few donors, while some public TCRs were found in many individuals. The presence/absence analyses assumed that sequencing depth was roughly uniform across donors, and that assumption may not be true. In a later analysis, several top co-occurrence clusters were reported to appear linked to parvovirus B19, influenza, CMV and Epstein-Barr virus. A group of highly shared sequence variants was considered likely to be a technical artifact of the sequencing pipeline. Broadly in line with IMGT annotations, most TCR beta V segments showed up in productive rearrangements about 87% or about 30% of the time in an earlier analysis of around 550 of the donors. A further reported finding was that TCR beta sequences accurately predicted the HLA-A and HLA-B alleles for most subjects in the first cohort. In a later analysis, the rate of TCR association differed among HLA loci, with DRB1 alleles having the most associated TCRs and HLA-C alleles having the fewest. Because counts were too low, seventeen rarely observed V segments, including chromosome 9 orphons, were left out of the earlier analysis of several hundred of the donors.

The library was made by the immunoSEQ multiplex PCR assay. The multiplex PCR relied on a mix of 60 forward primers for TCR Vbeta segments and 13 reverse primers for TCR Jbeta segments. A multiplex PCR assay on genomic DNA amplified the CDR3 region of rearranged TCR beta genes. Amplified TCR beta libraries were sequenced as 87-base-pair reads on the Illumina HiSeq System. Turning to the authors' computational methods: Across the 640 or so repertoires, a later analysis counted some 80 million unique TCR beta chains, 8.5 million to 12 million of which were shared by at least two donors. A nearest-neighbor algorithm error-corrected the raw reads and collapsed the reads into unique sequences, merging closely related sequences to remove PCR and sequencing errors. V, D and J gene segments were assigned by aligning CDR3 sequences to IMGT reference sequences. For a sequence to be retained, at least a six-nucleotide match to both a V gene segment and a J gene segment was required. Rearrangements were classified as productive when the CDR3 lacked stop codons and remained in frame with V and J, and all other rearrangements were classified as non-productive. CDR3 was defined according to IMGT convention as the region running from the second conserved V-encoded cysteine to the conserved J-encoded phenylalanine. The earlier analysis of 500 to 650 of the donors excluded any sequence lacking an unambiguous match to a single V gene segment. In an earlier analysis of approximately 590 of the donors, V segments were called functional above 56.7% productive rearrangements and were called segregating when the between-donor standard deviation exceeded 5%. A statistical classification framework was developed to diagnose cytomegalovirus status using the catalog of TCR beta chain sequences. A later analysis assigned V and J genes by comparing TCR nucleotide sequences with IMGT/GENE-DB human TR gene sequences. A later analysis assigned CDR3 sequences and most-parsimonious VDJ recombination scenarios with the TCRdist pipeline. In a later analysis, each TCR beta chain was defined by its CDR3 amino acid sequence together with its V-gene family, and reads without a unique V-gene family were excluded. A later analysis removed over 500 highly shared, low-generation-probability nucleotide sequences to deal with suspected cross-contamination and a sequencing artifact. In a later analysis, a clonal expansion index was calculated for each public chain from normalized within-repertoire ranks of inferred template counts. In a later analysis, generation probabilities were computed using a VDJ recombination model fitted to out-of-frame rearrangements, and the results were checked against IGoR. In a later analysis, hypergeometric tests were used to score TCR-TCR, TCR-HLA and TCR-CMV co-occurrence, with a repertoire-size bias correction applied to TCR pairs. A later analysis estimated false discovery rates by permuting HLA or CMV assignments 20 times. In a later analysis, co-occurring TCRs were grouped with DBSCAN, and TCRdist sequence similarity was added when clustering was performed within HLA-allele-positive subsets. For co-occurrence clustering, repertoires with fewer than 30,000 or more than 120,000 public chains were excluded, along with roughly 5 repertoires with anomalous nucleotide sharing. The clones in this table, taken by TCRdb from immuneACCESS, are in-frame only. Not every clone is retained; where verified, under half of the shortfall comes from an unresolved V gene, and the cause of the rest is unknown. V, J and clone size are those of that table, while D and trimming were read from the DNA. A total of about 130,000 clones appear in this sample, over 60% of them only once. In total, the top ten clones hold 1.9% of the sample.

The CDR3 contains 13 residues, cysteine and phenylalanine counted. The CDR3 DNA has 39 bases and is translated from base 1. CDR1 and CDR2 are read off the germline V gene (reference sequence) as SEHNR and FQNEAQ. This clone was found a few times. Its target antigen remains unknown. One junction end does not reproduce the germline sequence, and a read error may be involved. The cohort was made up of approximately 670 healthy bone marrow donors. At the time of sampling, every cohort member was nominally healthy, though immune exposures that went unrecorded were likely present. The donor was CMV seronegative and belonged to the group of roughly 330 seronegative cohort members. Every donor gave a peripheral blood sample, and the peripheral blood mononuclear cells from that sample were used for TCR beta sequencing. Genomic DNA extraction from the blood cell samples was performed with the Qiagen DNeasy Blood Extraction Kit.

Sequencing used PBMCs. The chain links TRBV7-9 with TRBJ1-3; confidence is insufficient to name the D gene. The sequence derives from a man over 45 in good health and CMV-seronegative. The CDR3 region has the sequence CSSSLGAGNTIYF. The bases are TGTTCCAGCAGCTTAGGAGCTGGAAACACCATATATTTT.